The rows below give T cell receptor beta chains drawn from one sample of a study of blood T cell repertoires in COVID-19. The protocol was immunoSEQ multiplex PCR, while the TCRdb copy is restricted to in-frame clones and leaves out a portion. The sample includes 15,000 to 20,000 clones, over 75% of them seen just once. Sequenced: peripheral blood. The receptors stem from a human donor in a cohort sampled during active COVID-19. The CDR3 runs from the conserved cysteine through the conserved F or W. D genes are given only for firm matches. Not all rows give a size; the values are once, few, many and, for expanded clones, a class.

v_gene,d_gene,j_gene,abundance,CDR3aa,CDR3nt
TRBV19,-,TRBJ2-5,-,CASSIVQGAGETQYF,TGTGCCAGTAGTATAGTTCAAGGGGCCGGGGAGACCCAGTACTTC
TRBV27,-,TRBJ2-1,-,CASSSSSGRLRGNEQFF,TGTGCCAGCAGTTCCTCCTCTGGACGCCTAAGGGGGAATGAGCAGTTCTTC
TRBV28,-,TRBJ1-3,-,CASSVRWAWARNTIYF,TGTGCCAGCAGTGTCCGCTGGGCGTGGGCTAGAAACACCATATATTTT
TRBV24-1,TRBD2,TRBJ2-3,once,CATRGLAGRTDTQYF,TGTGCCACCAGGGGACTAGCGGGACGCACAGATACGCAGTATTTT
TRBV6-5,TRBD2,TRBJ2-1,-,CASSSGLAGPNNEQFF,TGTGCCAGCAGTTCGGGACTAGCGGGACCTAACAATGAGCAGTTCTTC
TRBV19,-,TRBJ1-2,-,CASSSPALYGYTF,TGTGCCAGTAGTTCTCCAGCGCTCTATGGCTACACCTTC
TRBV18,TRBD2,TRBJ2-1,-,CASSPLAGDDEQFF,TGTGCCAGCTCACCACTGGCGGGAGACGATGAGCAGTTCTTC
TRBV19,TRBD1,TRBJ2-2,-,CASSDRDRGGRELFF,TGTGCCAGTAGTGACCGGGACAGGGGAGGAAGGGAGCTGTTTTTT
TRBV5-4,TRBD1,TRBJ2-6,-,CASSPGTGLGSGANVLTF,TGTGCCAGCAGCCCCGGGACAGGGTTGGGCTCTGGGGCCAACGTCCTGACTTTC
TRBV27,-,TRBJ2-3,once,CASSFLRGARWSTDTQYF,TGTGCCAGCAGTTTCCTCAGGGGTGCCCGCTGGAGCACAGATACGCAGTATTTT
TRBV7-3,TRBD2,TRBJ2-3,-,CASSHRGAGGADTQYF,TGTGCCAGCAGCCACCGAGGAGCGGGAGGAGCAGATACGCAGTATTTT